Presented here are 11 T cell receptor beta chains from one specimen sequenced in a study of T cell repertoires in cytomegalovirus infection. Using its own MiXCR run on the reads, TCRdb lists one record per CDR3 protein. This sample has 150,000 to 200,000 distinct CDR3 sequences, with 17% found just once. What was sequenced was CD8+ T cells from PBMCs. These receptors were obtained from a human donor in good health (CMV status not recorded). Some clones in this sample may be carry-over from other donors' samples.

Remarks on this clonotype: The junction does not match germline at one end; this may be a read error. This sequence joins TRBV6-1 and TRBJ1-1; unclear D gene. Germline CDR1 reads MNHNS; CDR2 reads SASEGT. The CDR3 has 12 amino acids. The CDR3 protein is CASSEAITEAFF. CDR3 bases: TGTGCCAGCAGCGAAGCCATAACTGAAGCTTTCTTT.

The chain has TRBV6-6 and TRBJ2-1; 9 nucleotides line up with TRBD1. V shed 9 bases, J shed 4 bases, and the junction held 7 bases outside the gene matches. The CDR3 loop spans 14 amino acids. Per the germline V gene, CDR1 is MNHNY and CDR2 is SVGAGI (reference sequence). The CDR3 loop is CASEPGQGYNEQFF. In nucleotides, the CDR3 is TGTGCCAGTGAACCGGGACAGGGATACAATGAGCAGTTCTTC.

The sample holds a few counts of this clonotype. This sequence joins TRBV20-1 and TRBJ2-3; D is perhaps TRBD2 (5 bases). V gave up 6 bases and J gave up 2 bases, with 15 bases separating them. The CDR3 runs 14 residues. Germline V gene sequence: CDR1 DFQATT, CDR2 SNEGSKA (reference sequence). The CDR3 loop is CSASGLPHTDTQYF. The DNA of the CDR3 is TGCAGTGCCTCTGGACTCCCCCACACAGATACGCAGTATTTT.

The table lists this clonotype with a few counts. The CDR3 reads CASSRLSGNTIYF. In nucleotides, the CDR3 is TGTGCCAGCAGCCGTCTCTCTGGAAACACCATATATTTT. The chain recombines TRBV7-2 with TRBJ1-3; the D is unclear. Germline CDR1 SGHTA, CDR2 FQGNSA. The CDR3 consists of 13 residues. V lost 5 bases, J lost 0 bases, and 5 bases lay in between.

This clonotype was observed a few times. The chain joins TRBV7-6 to TRBJ2-2; D is tentatively TRBD1 or TRBD2 (5 bases each). This CDR3 spans 15 amino acids. The germline V and J ends were trimmed by 7 bases and 1 base, with 13 bases remaining between them. Germline lookup yields CDR1 SGHVS and CDR2 FNYEAQ. The CDR3 loop reads CASKEGIMNTGELFF. The CDR3 DNA follows: TGTGCCAGCAAAGAGGGGATAATGAACACCGGGGAGCTGTTTTTT.

This chain uses TRBV7-9 with TRBJ2-7, with a tentative D call TRBD2 (5 bases). The CDR3 covers 16 residues. V was clipped by 4 bases and J by 1 base, with 17 bases between them. The germline CDR1 and CDR2 sequences are SEHNR and FQNEAQ (reference sequence). The DNA of the CDR3 is TGTGCCAGCAGCTCGACTGGACTGATAACTTCCTACGAGCAGTACTTC. The encoded protein is CASSSTGLITSYEQYF.

Only a few counts were recorded for this clonotype. The chain uses TRBV10-3 and TRBJ1-2; tentative D call: TRBD1 (5 bases). The CDR3 spans 15 residues. CDR1 ENHRY and CDR2 SYGVKD come from the germline V gene. V lost 5 bases and J lost 2, with 15 bases in between. CDR3: CAISLGPTKNYGYTF. CDR3 DNA sequence: TGTGCCATCAGTCTGGGACCGACTAAAAACTATGGCTACACCTTC.

This clonotype was seen at least ten times. V and J are TRBV7-8 and TRBJ2-7; TRBD2 agrees at 8 bases. Germline CDR1 is SGHVS and CDR2 is FQNEAQ. V lost 4 bases, J lost 0 bases, and 5 bases stayed unmatched. The CDR3 has 15 amino acids. CDR3 coding DNA: TGTGCCAGCAGCTCAGCCCGGGGGGGCTCCTACGAGCAGTACTTC. Translating it yields CASSSARGGSYEQYF. Together with reference TRBV7-8 and TRBJ2-7, the CDR3 gives the full variable domain: GAGVSQSPRYKVAKRGQDVALRCDPISGHVSLFWYQQALGQGPEFLTYFQNEAQLDKSGLPSDRFFAERPEGSVSTLKIQRTQQEDSAVYLCASSSARGGSYEQYFGPGTRLTVT.

V gene TRBV4-2 combines with J gene TRBJ2-7; 7 bases are shared with TRBD2. Per germline, CDR1 LGHNA and CDR2 YNFKEQ. The length of the CDR3 is 14 residues. Germline trimming cut 6 bases from V and 4 bases from J; bases unmatched to any gene: 9. The chain's CDR3 is CASSTGLGNYEQYF. Here the CDR3 DNA reads TGTGCCAGCAGTACCGGACTAGGAAATTACGAGCAGTACTTC.

The J gene is TRBJ1-1, the V gene TRBV12-3 or TRBV12-4; no clear D gene. Trimming shortened V by 6 bases and J by 1 base, and 12 bases separated the two germline ends. This CDR3 region has 14 residues. The chain's CDR3 is CASRAIVRNTEAFF. Written as DNA, the CDR3 is TGTGCCAGCAGAGCCATTGTGAGGAACACTGAAGCTTTCTTT.

This clonotype was detected a few times. The CDR3 sequence is CASSVGSASNEKLFF. The CDR3 DNA reads TGTGCCAGCAGCGTAGGGTCCGCTTCTAATGAAAAACTGTTTTTT. The chain joins TRBV9 to TRBJ1-4; D not resolved. Germline loops: CDR1 SGDLS, CDR2 YYNGEE. The V end was cut by 0 bases, the J end by 3 bases, with 9 bases between. The CDR3 runs 15 residues. The full variable domain, in which reference TRBV9 and TRBJ1-4 provide the parts outside the CDR3, is DSGVTQTPKHLITATGQRVTLRCSPRSGDLSVYWYQQSLDQGLQFLIQYYNGEERAKGNILERFSAQQFPDLHSELNLSSLELGDSALYFCASSVGSASNEKLFFGSGTQLSVL.